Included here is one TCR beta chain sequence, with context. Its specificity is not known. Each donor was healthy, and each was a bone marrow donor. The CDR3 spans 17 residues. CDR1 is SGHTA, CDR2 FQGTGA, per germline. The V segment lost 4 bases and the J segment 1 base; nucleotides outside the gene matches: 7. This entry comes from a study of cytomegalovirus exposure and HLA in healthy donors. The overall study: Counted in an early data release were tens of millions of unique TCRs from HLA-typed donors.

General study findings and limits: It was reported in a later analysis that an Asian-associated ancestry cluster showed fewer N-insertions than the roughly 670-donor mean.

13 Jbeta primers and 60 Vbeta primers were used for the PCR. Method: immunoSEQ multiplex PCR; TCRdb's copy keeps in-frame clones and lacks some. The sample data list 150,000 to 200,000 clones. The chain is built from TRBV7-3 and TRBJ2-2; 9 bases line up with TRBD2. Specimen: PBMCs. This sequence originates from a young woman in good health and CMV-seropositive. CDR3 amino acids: CASSSERGVLNTGELFF. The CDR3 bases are TGTGCCAGCAGCTCAGAGCGGGGGGTGCTGAACACCGGGGAGCTGTTTTTT.